This is a list of T cell receptor beta chains from one sample in a study of beta chain features in type 1 diabetes. Sequencing used immunoSEQ multiplex PCR; TCRdb keeps in-frame clones, though not all of them. The sample includes roughly 350,000 clones, about 11% of them seen just once. Material for sequencing was naive CD4+ T cells from blood. The receptor set was obtained from a woman aged 30 to 39 in good health. Both conserved end residues are part of each CDR3. The order of the fields is D gene, V gene, J gene, clone size, CDR3 DNA, CDR3 protein. The D gene is left open where the match is weak. A row's size may be missing; if present it is once, few, many or a size class.

D: NA; V: TRBV7-2; J: TRBJ2-5; size: NA; DNA: TGTGCCAGCAGCCGGGGGCAAGAGACCCAGTACTTC; CDR3: CASSRGQETQYF
D: NA; V: TRBV18; J: TRBJ2-7; size: NA; DNA: TGTGCCAGCTCACCCGGCGGTTCCTACGAGCAGTACTTC; CDR3: CASSPGGSYEQYF
D: TRBD1; V: TRBV28; J: TRBJ2-1; size: few; DNA: TGTGCCAGCAGCCGGACAGGGATGAGGTACAATGAGCAGTTCTTC; CDR3: CASSRTGMRYNEQFF
D: TRBD1; V: TRBV5-6; J: TRBJ2-7; size: NA; DNA: TGTGCCAGCAGGGAAACAGGGGGACATAGAAAGGAGCAGTACTTC; CDR3: CASRETGGHRKEQYF
D: TRBD1; V: TRBV7-2; J: TRBJ1-2; size: NA; DNA: TGTGCCAGCAGCTTAAAAAGCCAGGGGGCGTTCTATGGCTACACCTTC; CDR3: CASSLKSQGAFYGYTF
D: NA; V: TRBV7-9; J: TRBJ2-2; size: few; DNA: TGTGCCAGCAAAATGTCCGGGGAAGCGGGGGAGCTGTTTTTT; CDR3: CASKMSGEAGELFF
D: TRBD1; V: TRBV20-1; J: TRBJ2-7; size: few; DNA: TGCAGTGCTGCCCGGGACAGGGGGCTTTTC; CDR3: CSAARDRGLF
D: TRBD2; V: TRBV7-2; J: TRBJ2-1; size: few; DNA: TGTGCCAGCAGCTCACTAGCGGGAGGGCCTCATGAGCAGTTCTTC; CDR3: CASSSLAGGPHEQFF
D: TRBD1; V: TRBV14; J: TRBJ2-3; size: NA; DNA: TGTGCCAGCAGCCAACTACCGGGACAGGGAACGCAGTATTTT; CDR3: CASSQLPGQGTQYF
D: TRBD1; V: TRBV9; J: TRBJ1-2; size: few; DNA: TGTGCCAGCAGCGTAGCCCCGGGACAGGAGAACTATGGCTACACCTTC; CDR3: CASSVAPGQENYGYTF
D: NA; V: TRBV7-9; J: TRBJ2-3; size: few; DNA: TGTGCCAGCGCAAGAGGTCGGGAGTCAGATACGCAGTATTTT; CDR3: CASARGRESDTQYF
D: TRBD2; V: TRBV7-7; J: TRBJ2-3; size: NA; DNA: TGTGCTAGCAGCCCGGGGACTAGCGGCCTTATGGATACGCAGTATTTT; CDR3: CASSPGTSGLMDTQYF
D: TRBD2; V: TRBV4-1; J: TRBJ2-5; size: few; DNA: TGCGCCAGCAGCCAAGGGACTAGCAGCCAAGAGACCCAGTACTTC; CDR3: CASSQGTSSQETQYF
D: NA; V: TRBV6-4; J: TRBJ2-1; size: NA; DNA: TGTGCCAGCAAAGAGGACAGCTCCTACAATGAGCAGTTCTTC; CDR3: CASKEDSSYNEQFF
D: TRBD2; V: TRBV30; J: TRBJ2-1; size: NA; DNA: TGTGCCTGGAGTGTACTGACGGGAGGGGGTGAGCAGTTCTTC; CDR3: CAWSVLTGGGEQFF
D: NA; V: TRBV7-3; J: TRBJ2-6; size: NA; DNA: TGTGCCAGCAGCTTATCTGCGGGCTCTGGGGCCAACGTCCTGACTTTC; CDR3: CASSLSAGSGANVLTF
D: NA; V: TRBV5-1; J: TRBJ1-2; size: few; DNA: TGCGCCAGCAGCTTGGAGGGGCCAGACTATGGCTACACCTTC; CDR3: CASSLEGPDYGYTF
D: TRBD2; V: TRBV2; J: TRBJ2-7; size: NA; DNA: TGTGCCAGCAGGGGACTAGCGTTCGACGAGCAGTACTTC; CDR3: CASRGLAFDEQYF
D: NA; V: TRBV25-1; J: TRBJ2-2; size: NA; DNA: TGTGCCAGCAGTCCGGCGCTCCGGGTGGCCGGGGAGCTGTTTTTT; CDR3: CASSPALRVAGELFF
D: TRBD1; V: TRBV28; J: TRBJ1-2; size: NA; DNA: TGTGCCAGCAGTTTAGCCGGACAGGGGTTAGTCTATGGCTACACCTTC; CDR3: CASSLAGQGLVYGYTF
D: NA; V: TRBV18; J: TRBJ2-2; size: few; DNA: TGTGCCAGCTCTCCACCGGGACTTCCGGATACTCTGTTTTTT; CDR3: CASSPPGLPDTLFF
D: TRBD2; V: TRBV7-3; J: TRBJ2-5; size: NA; DNA: TGTGCCAGCAGCCCTAGCGGGCATAGCCAAGAGACCCAGTACTTC; CDR3: CASSPSGHSQETQYF
D: TRBD1; V: TRBV7-2; J: TRBJ2-6; size: few; DNA: TGTGCCAGCAGGGCTACAGGGGCTGGGGCCAACGTCCTGACTTTC; CDR3: CASRATGAGANVLTF
D: NA; V: TRBV7-9; J: TRBJ2-1; size: NA; DNA: TGTGCCAGCGGGGAGCGACCCGACGGGGGTGAGCAGTTCTTC; CDR3: CASGERPDGGEQFF
D: NA; V: TRBV20-1; J: TRBJ1-2; size: few; DNA: TGCAGTGCTAGAGCGGAGTATGGCTACACCTTC; CDR3: CSARAEYGYTF
D: TRBD1; V: TRBV28; J: TRBJ1-2; size: few; DNA: TGTGCCAGCAGTTTAGGGACAGGGGGTAACTATGGCTACACCTTC; CDR3: CASSLGTGGNYGYTF
D: NA; V: TRBV28; J: TRBJ2-7; size: few; DNA: TGTGCCAGCACCGGGCAGGGTAATTCCTACGAGCAGTACTTC; CDR3: CASTGQGNSYEQYF
D: NA; V: TRBV4-3; J: TRBJ2-5; size: NA; DNA: TGCGCCAGCAGCCAAGAATGGGCAAAAGAGACCCAGTACTTC; CDR3: CASSQEWAKETQYF
D: NA; V: TRBV18; J: TRBJ1-2; size: NA; DNA: TGTGCCAGCTCACCTCCCGCTTCAGACAGGAACTATGGCTACACCTTC; CDR3: CASSPPASDRNYGYTF